This T cell receptor beta chain was captured by sequencing in a study of control samples from healthy donors and cancer patients. Trimming pared 0 bases from V and 4 bases from J, leaving 13 bases between. From germline, CDR1 is SGHRS and CDR2 YFSETQ. The CDR3 sequence is 15 residues long. Repertoires were generated with immunoSEQ multiplex PCR, while TCRdb's copy carries only in-frame clones and drops some. The sample contains roughly 100,000 clones, about 89% of which appear only once. The sequence was obtained from a man between 60 and 70 years old with lung cancer. The chain recombines TRBV5-1 with TRBJ1-2, with D possibly matching TRBD1 (6 bases). Sequencing was carried out using PBMCs. The chain's CDR3 is CASSLERGYLYGYTF. The DNA for the CDR3 is TGCGCCAGCAGCTTGGAAAGGGGGTACCTCTATGGCTACACCTTC.